Below, 22 T cell receptor beta chains from the same sample are listed, as sequenced in a study of cytomegalovirus exposure and HLA in healthy donors. Assay: immunoSEQ multiplex PCR; the TCRdb copy retains only in-frame clones and omits some. Of 55,000 to 80,000 clones listed, 85% to 95% are singletons. Sequenced sample: PBMCs. The receptors derive from a man between 18 and 35 years old in good health and CMV-seronegative.

The V and J genes are TRBV6-6 and TRBJ1-1; tentative D call: TRBD1 (5 bases). Looked up from germline, CDR1 is MNHNY and CDR2 is SVGAGI (reference sequence). V shed 6 bases and J shed 1 base, with 18 bases lying between them. The CDR3 is 16 amino acids. CDR3 residues: CASSRAIPQGNTEAFF. CDR3 bases: TGTGCCAGCAGCCGCGCCATACCCCAGGGGAACACTGAAGCTTTCTTT.

The chain couples TRBV6-5 to TRBJ2-1, with unresolved D. Germline CDR1 is MNHEY and CDR2 is SVGAGI. The germline V and J ends were trimmed by 5 bases and 8 bases, with 7 bases remaining between them. The CDR3 sequence is 11 residues long. The CDR3 DNA is TGTGCCAGCAGTAACACAGATGAGCAGTTCTTC. This gives the protein CASSNTDEQFF.

V is TRBV12-5 and J is TRBJ2-5; D is possibly TRBD1 (5 bases). The CDR3 is made up of 16 amino acids. Trimming took 3 bases from V and 0 from J, leaving 14 bases between them. Per the germline V gene, CDR1 is LGHNT and CDR2 is FRNRAP. The CDR3 reads CASGLGEGMYQETQYF. DNA of the CDR3: TGTGCTAGTGGTTTAGGGGAAGGGATGTACCAAGAGACCCAGTACTTC.

This clone was seen once. The rearrangement links TRBV14 to TRBJ1-3; a possible D gene is TRBD1 (5 bases). Between the trimmed V and J ends, which lost 0 bases and 0 bases, there was a span of 18 bases. This CDR3 spans 19 amino acids. Germline V CDR1 and CDR2: SGHDN, FVKESK. The CDR3 sequence: CASSQEGPDQSLSGNTIYF. The CDR3, as DNA: TGTGCCAGCAGCCAAGAGGGGCCTGATCAGTCTCTCTCTGGAAACACCATATATTTT.

The chain joins TRBV19 to TRBJ1-1; D not certain. Deletions cut 6 bases from V and 0 bases from J, with 8 bases between. Germline CDR1 is LNHDA and CDR2 is SQIVND (reference sequence). CDR3 size: 13 residues. CDR3 sequence: CASSNGMNTEAFF. The CDR3 DNA reads as TGTGCCAGTAGCAACGGGATGAACACTGAAGCTTTCTTT. Full variable domain (outside the CDR3, taken from reference TRBV19 and TRBJ1-1): DGGITQSPKYLFRKEGQNVTLSCEQNLNHDAMYWYRQDPGQGLRLIYYSQIVNDFQKGDIAEGYSVSREKKESFPLTVTSAQKNPTAFYLCASSNGMNTEAFFGQGTRLTVV.

The V call is TRBV7-9, the J call TRBJ1-1; 8 nucleotides match TRBD1. The germline CDR1 and CDR2 sequences are SEHNR and FQNEAQ (reference sequence). With 5 bases clipped from V and 4 bases from J, the junction kept 3 bases outside the gene matches. This CDR3 region has 13 residues. The CDR3 here is CASSHTGGTEAFF. CDR3 DNA sequence: TGTGCCAGCAGCCATACAGGGGGCACTGAAGCTTTCTTT.

This chain's CDR3 is CASSYRGRVTFF. The CDR3 coding sequence is TGTGCCAGCAGTTACAGGGGGCGGGTGACTTTCTTT. The V gene is TRBV6-6, the J gene TRBJ1-1; TRBD1 aligns across 7 bases. The V gene end was trimmed by 2 bases and the J gene end by 12 bases; junction bases not matched to a gene: 6. In germline, CDR1 is MNHNY, CDR2 SVGAGI (reference sequence). The CDR3 is 12 amino acids.

CDR3 bases: TGTGCCAGCAGTTTGGTGGGGCCCACTGAAGCTTTCTTT. Translation: CASSLVGPTEAFF. V usage is TRBV28 and J usage is TRBJ1-1; TRBD1 might be the D (5 bases). The germline V and J ends were trimmed by 3 bases and 4 bases, with 9 bases remaining between them. CDR1 and CDR2 from the germline V gene are MDHEN and SYDVKM. The CDR3 is 13 amino acids.

The chain recombines TRBV2 with TRBJ2-7; 9 bases match TRBD2. CDR3 length: 19 amino acids. After removal of 8 bases from V and 4 bases from J, the junction contained 24 bases not matched to a gene. Germline V gene sequence: CDR1 SNHLY, CDR2 FYNNEI. The CDR3 DNA follows: TGTGCCAGCCTTATCCCCGGGATAGCGGGGGCTTCTTTACAATACGAGCAGTACTTC. It specifies CASLIPGIAGASLQYEQYF.

This chain uses TRBV29-1 with TRBJ1-2; the D gene is possibly TRBD1 (6 bases). The CDR3 runs to 11 residues. The V gene's germline CDR1 is SQVTM and CDR2 ANQGSEA. With 6 bases removed from V and 3 bases from J, the gap between germline ends came to 8 bases. The CDR3 nucleotides are TGCAGCGTGGGGGCGGACTATGGCTACACCTTC. Residues: CSVGADYGYTF.

V gene TRBV11-2 combines with J gene TRBJ2-2; the match to TRBD2 covers 8 bases. Trimming at V came to 4 bases and at J to 5 bases, leaving 9 bases not matched to a gene. Germline V lookup: CDR1 SGHAT, CDR2 FQNNGV. The CDR3 has 16 amino acids. CDR3 sequence: CASSSPELAATGELFF. CDR3 nucleotides: TGTGCCAGCAGCTCGCCGGAACTAGCGGCTACCGGGGAGCTGTTTTTT.

The chain joins TRBV14 to TRBJ1-1; TRBD1 matches 9 bases. The CDR3 contains 15 residues. The V gene's germline CDR1 is SGHDN and CDR2 FVKESK. The trim removed 1 base at V and 5 bases at J, leaving 5 bases unmatched. CDR3 nucleotides: TGTGCCAGCAGCCAAGGTGGACAGGGGAGAACTGAAGCTTTCTTT. Translation gives CASSQGGQGRTEAFF. The complete variable domain, with remaining parts taken from reference TRBV14 and TRBJ1-1, reads EAGVTQFPSHSVIEKGQTVTLRCDPISGHDNLYWYRRVMGKEIKFLLHFVKESKQDESGMPNNRFLAERTGGTYSTLKVQPAELEDSGVYFCASSQGGQGRTEAFFGQGTRLTVV.

The chain employs TRBV4-1 and TRBJ1-1; 7 bases line up with TRBD1. V shed 7 bases and J 5 bases; nucleotides not matched to a gene: 7. This CDR3 contains 13 residues. Per germline, CDR1 MGHRA and CDR2 YSYEKL. CDR3 in DNA: TGCGCCAGCACACCGGGACAGCAGACTGAAGCTTTCTTT. Amino acid sequence: CASTPGQQTEAFF.

This chain links TRBV19 with TRBJ1-2; D is uncertain. Germline-derived CDR1 and CDR2 are LNHDA and SQIVND (reference sequence). This CDR3 contains 12 residues. V lost 11 bases and J 6 bases, leaving 16 bases between the germline ends. CDR3 sequence (DNA): TGTGCCGTCAGTCGGGTCGAGGATGGCTACACCTTC. Translation gives CAVSRVEDGYTF.

The chain carries TRBV28 and TRBJ2-7, with 9 bases lining up with TRBD1. The CDR3 runs to 15 residues. Germline-derived CDR1 and CDR2 are MDHEN and SYDVKM. The J segment lost 1 base and the V segment lost 7 bases, leaving 8 bases of the junction unmatched. The DNA for the CDR3 is TGTGCCAGCACCGACGGACAGGGGTTGTCCTACGAGCAGTACTTC. It encodes CASTDGQGLSYEQYF.

V is TRBV28 and J is TRBJ2-7; 9 bases map to TRBD2. The CDR3 is made up of 17 amino acids. The V gene's germline CDR1 is MDHEN and CDR2 SYDVKM. Trimming took 0 bases from V and 2 from J; bases not matched to a gene: 8. The DNA for the CDR3 is TGTGCCAGCAGTTTATGGGGCGGGGGGGATCTAGCCTACGAGCAGTACTTC. Protein: CASSLWGGGDLAYEQYF. Full variable domain (missing parts from reference TRBV28 and TRBJ2-7): DVKVTQSSRYLVKRTGEKVFLECVQDMDHENMFWYRQDPGLGLRLIYFSYDVKMKEKGDIPEGYSVSREKKERFSLILESASTNQTSMYLCASSLWGGGDLAYEQYFGPGTRLTVT.

This chain joins TRBV7-2 and TRBJ1-1; possible D gene TRBD1, 5 bases. V gave up 2 bases and J gave up 10 bases, with 17 bases separating them. The CDR3 sequence is 14 residues long. Germline lookup yields CDR1 SGHTA and CDR2 FQGNSA. The CDR3 DNA is TGTGCCAGCAGCTTATATATAGGGGTGGGGGGAGCTTTCTTT. It yields the protein CASSLYIGVGGAFF. Using reference TRBV7-2 and TRBJ1-1 for the parts outside the CDR3, the full variable domain is GAGVSQSPSNKVTEKGKDVELRCDPISGHTALYWYRQSLGQGLEFLIYFQGNSAPDKSGLPSDRFSAERTGGSVSTLTIQRTQQEDSAVYLCASSLYIGVGGAFFGQGTRLTVV.

This clone was seen a single time. The rearrangement uses TRBV9 and TRBJ2-3; 7 bases are a match to TRBD2. Germline V gene sequence: CDR1 SGDLS, CDR2 YYNGEE. The CDR3 has 16 residues. V was pared by 3 bases and J by 5 bases, with 12 bases of the junction left unmatched. The CDR3, as DNA: TGTGCCAGCAGCGCCCGTCCCGGACTAGGGGTAGATACGCAGTATTTT. Translating gives CASSARPGLGVDTQYF.

V gene TRBV12-5 combines with J gene TRBJ1-1; a weak D match, TRBD1 (6 bases). CDR3 length equals 12 residues. CDR1 is LGHNT, CDR2 FRNRAP, per germline. Trimming left V 7 bases short and J 6 bases short, with 12 bases between. CDR3 DNA: TGTGCTAGTGCCAGACCAGGGGCTGAAGCTTTCTTT. Protein product: CASARPGAEAFF.

V and J are TRBV1 and TRBJ2-5; no DNA check was done on the table's D call, TRBD2. TRBV1 is shown as a pseudogene. The CDR3 runs to 16 residues. DNA of the CDR3: TGCACCAGCAGCCAAGATCAGACTAGCGGGGAAGAGACCCAGTACTTC. Its translation: CTSSQDQTSGEETQYF.

V usage is TRBV28 and J usage is TRBJ1-3, with 10 bases fitting TRBD1. J lost 4 bases, V lost 3 bases, and 6 bases had no gene match. Germline values: CDR1 MDHEN, CDR2 SYDVKM. CDR3 length equals 16 residues. The CDR3, as DNA: TGTGCCAGCAGTTTCGTTGGACAGGGGGTAGGAAACACCATATATTTT. Translated, it gives CASSFVGQGVGNTIYF.

V gene TRBV5-4 combines with J gene TRBJ2-5; 9 positions agree with TRBD2. Germline CDR1 SGHNT, CDR2 YYREEE (reference sequence). With V trimmed by 4 bases and J by 4 bases, 5 bases remained unmatched. This CDR3 spans 14 amino acids. CDR3 protein: CASSLWTSVETQYF. DNA of the CDR3: TGTGCCAGCAGCCTCTGGACTAGCGTAGAGACCCAGTACTTC.